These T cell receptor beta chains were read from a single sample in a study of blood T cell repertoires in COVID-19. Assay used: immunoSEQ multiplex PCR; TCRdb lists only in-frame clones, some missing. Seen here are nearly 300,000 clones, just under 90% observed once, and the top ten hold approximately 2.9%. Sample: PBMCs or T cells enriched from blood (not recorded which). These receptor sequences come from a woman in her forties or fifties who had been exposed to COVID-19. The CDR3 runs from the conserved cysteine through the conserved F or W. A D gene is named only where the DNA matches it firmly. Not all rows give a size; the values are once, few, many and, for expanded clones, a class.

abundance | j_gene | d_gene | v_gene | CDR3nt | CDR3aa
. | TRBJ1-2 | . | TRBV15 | TGTGCCACCAGCGCCACCGGATCGGGTAACTATGGCTACACCTTC | CATSATGSGNYGYTF
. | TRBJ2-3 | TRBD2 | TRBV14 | TGTGCCAGCAGCCAAGCAATAATAAGCGGGGAGCTACCGAATACGCAGTATTTT | CASSQAIISGELPNTQYF
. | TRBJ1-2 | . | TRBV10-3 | TGTGCCATCAGTGAAACAGACTATGGCTACACCTTC | CAISETDYGYTF
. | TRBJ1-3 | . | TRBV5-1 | TGCGCCAGCAGCTTGGGGCAAGCGACCACCATATATTTT | CASSLGQATTIYF
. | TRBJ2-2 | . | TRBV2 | TGTGCCACCACCAATGAGGGGGGACTAACGGGAGCGAACACCGGGGAGCTGTTTTTT | CATTNEGGLTGANTGELFF
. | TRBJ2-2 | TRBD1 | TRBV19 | TGTGCCAGTAGTACGACAGGGGGGACCGGGGAGCTGTTTTTT | CASSTTGGTGELFF
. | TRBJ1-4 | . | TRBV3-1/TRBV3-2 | TGTGCCAGCAGCCAAGTTCAGGAAATTCCAACTAATGAAAAACTGTTTTTT | CASSQVQEIPTNEKLFF
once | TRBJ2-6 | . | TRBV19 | TGTGCCAGTAGTATAGCGGGGGATGGGGCCAACGTCCTGACTTTC | CASSIAGDGANVLTF
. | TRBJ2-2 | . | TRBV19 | TGTGCCAGCGCCCTAGGAGGTGCCGGGGAGCTGTTTTTT | CASALGGAGELFF
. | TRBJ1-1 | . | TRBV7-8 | TGTGCCAGCAGCCTGCGGGGGAACACTGAAGCTTTCTTT | CASSLRGNTEAFF
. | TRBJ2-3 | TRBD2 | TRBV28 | TGTGCCAGCAGTTATAGCGGGCCAGAGGCAGATACGCAGTATTTT | CASSYSGPEADTQYF
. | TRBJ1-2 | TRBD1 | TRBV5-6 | TGTGCCAGCAGCCCGAGGACAGGGAGTGGCTACACCTTC | CASSPRTGSGYTF